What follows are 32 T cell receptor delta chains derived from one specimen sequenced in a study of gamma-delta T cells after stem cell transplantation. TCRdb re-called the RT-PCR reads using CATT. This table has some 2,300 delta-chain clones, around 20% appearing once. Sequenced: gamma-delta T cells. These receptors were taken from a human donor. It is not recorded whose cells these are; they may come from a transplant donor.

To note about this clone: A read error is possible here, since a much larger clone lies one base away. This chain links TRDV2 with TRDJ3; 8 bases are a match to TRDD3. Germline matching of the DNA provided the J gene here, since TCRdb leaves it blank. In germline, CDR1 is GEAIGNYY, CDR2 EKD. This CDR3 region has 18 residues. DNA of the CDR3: TGTGCCTGTGACACTGGGGGATCCCTCTCCAGGGACACCCGACAGATGTTTTTC. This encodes CACDTGGSLSRDTRQMFF.

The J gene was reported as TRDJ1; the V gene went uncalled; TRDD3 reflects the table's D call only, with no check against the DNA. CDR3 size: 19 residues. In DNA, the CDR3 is TGTGCTATTGGGGAAAGGAAGTTCCCCCGGATACGATACACCGATAAACTCATCTTT. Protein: CAIGERKFPRIRYTDKLIF.

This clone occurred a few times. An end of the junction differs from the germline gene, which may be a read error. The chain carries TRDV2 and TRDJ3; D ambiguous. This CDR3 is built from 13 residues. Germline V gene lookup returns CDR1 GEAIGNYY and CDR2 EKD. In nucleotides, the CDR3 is TGTGCCTGTGACACCTGGGACAACCGACAGATGTTTTTC. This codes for CACDTWDNRQMFF.

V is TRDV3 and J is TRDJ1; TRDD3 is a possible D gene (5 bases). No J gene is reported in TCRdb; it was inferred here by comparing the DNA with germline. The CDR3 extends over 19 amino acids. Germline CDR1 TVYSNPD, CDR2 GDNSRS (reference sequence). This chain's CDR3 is CAAGATGVGHGDETDKLIF. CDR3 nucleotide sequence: TGTGCGGCGGGCGCTACGGGGGTGGGGCACGGTGATGAGACCGATAAACTCATCTTT.

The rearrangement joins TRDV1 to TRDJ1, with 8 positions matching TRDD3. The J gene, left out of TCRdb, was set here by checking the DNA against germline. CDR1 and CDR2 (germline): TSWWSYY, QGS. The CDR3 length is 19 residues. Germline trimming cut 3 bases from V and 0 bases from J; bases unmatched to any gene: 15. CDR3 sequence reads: CALGDRDRAGGPYTDKLIF. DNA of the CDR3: TGTGCTCTTGGGGATCGGGACCGTGCTGGGGGACCGTACACCGATAAACTCATCTTT.

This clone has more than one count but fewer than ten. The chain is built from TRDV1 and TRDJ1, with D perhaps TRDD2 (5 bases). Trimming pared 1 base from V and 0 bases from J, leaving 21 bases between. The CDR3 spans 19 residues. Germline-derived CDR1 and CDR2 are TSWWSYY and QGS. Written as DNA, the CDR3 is TGTGCTCTTGGGGAACCCCGAGGCTTCCCGAGGGCTCACACCGATAAACTCATCTTT. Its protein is CALGEPRGFPRAHTDKLIF.

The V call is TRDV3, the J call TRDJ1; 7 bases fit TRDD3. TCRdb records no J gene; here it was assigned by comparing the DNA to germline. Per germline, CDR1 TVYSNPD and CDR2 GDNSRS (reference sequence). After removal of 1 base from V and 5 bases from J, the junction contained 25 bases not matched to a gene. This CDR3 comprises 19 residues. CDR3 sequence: CAFKTTGDDEGWGRDKLIF. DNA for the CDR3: TGTGCCTTTAAGACCACGGGGGATGACGAAGGATGGGGCAGAGATAAACTCATCTTT.

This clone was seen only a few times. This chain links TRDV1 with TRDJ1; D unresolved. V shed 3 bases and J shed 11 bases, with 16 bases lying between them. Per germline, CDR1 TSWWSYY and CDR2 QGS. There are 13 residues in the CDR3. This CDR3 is CALGELKFPWLIF. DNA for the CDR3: TGTGCTCTTGGGGAGCTAAAATTCCCTTGGCTCATCTTT.

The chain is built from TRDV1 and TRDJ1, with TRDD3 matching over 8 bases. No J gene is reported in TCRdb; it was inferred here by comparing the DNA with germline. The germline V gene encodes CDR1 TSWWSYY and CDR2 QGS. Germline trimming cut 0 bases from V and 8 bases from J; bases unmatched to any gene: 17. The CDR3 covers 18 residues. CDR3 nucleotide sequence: TGTGCTCTTGGGGAACTGGGCCGCCTCTCCTACTACTGGGGGAAACTCATCTTT. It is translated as CALGELGRLSYYWGKLIF.

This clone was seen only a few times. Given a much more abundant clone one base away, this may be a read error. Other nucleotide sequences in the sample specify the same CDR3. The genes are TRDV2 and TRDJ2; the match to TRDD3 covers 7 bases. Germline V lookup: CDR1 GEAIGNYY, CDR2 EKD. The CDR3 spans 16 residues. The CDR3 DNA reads TGTGCCTGTGACACCGTGGAGGATACGGAGACAGCCCAACTCTTCTTT. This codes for CACDTVEDTETAQLFF.

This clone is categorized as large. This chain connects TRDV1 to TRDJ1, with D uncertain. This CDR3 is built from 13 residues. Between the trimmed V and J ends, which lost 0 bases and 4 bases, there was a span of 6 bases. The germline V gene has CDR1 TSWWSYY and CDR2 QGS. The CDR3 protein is CALGELPHDKLIF. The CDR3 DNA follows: TGTGCTCTTGGGGAACTCCCACACGATAAACTCATCTTT.

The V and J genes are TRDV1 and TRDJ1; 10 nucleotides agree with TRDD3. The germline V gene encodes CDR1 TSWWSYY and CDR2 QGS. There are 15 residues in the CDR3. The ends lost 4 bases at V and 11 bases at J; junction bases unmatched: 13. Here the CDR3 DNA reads TGTGCTCTTGGGGTCGACAGGGGGATACGCCGGGGGCTCATCTTT. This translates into CALGVDRGIRRGLIF.

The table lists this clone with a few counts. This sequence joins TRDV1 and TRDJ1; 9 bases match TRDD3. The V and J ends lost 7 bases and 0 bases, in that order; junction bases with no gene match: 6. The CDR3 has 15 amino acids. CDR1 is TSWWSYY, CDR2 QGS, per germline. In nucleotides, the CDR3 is TGTGCTCTTGAAGGCTGGGGGATGCACACCGATAAACTCATCTTT. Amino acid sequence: CALEGWGMHTDKLIF.

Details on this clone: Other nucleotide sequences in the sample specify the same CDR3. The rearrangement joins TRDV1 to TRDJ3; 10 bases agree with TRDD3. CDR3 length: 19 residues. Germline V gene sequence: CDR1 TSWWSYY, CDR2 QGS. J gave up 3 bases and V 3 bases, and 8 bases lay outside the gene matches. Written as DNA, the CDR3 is TGTGCTCTTGGGGACCCTCCGGGGGATACGGACTGGGACACCCGACAGATGTTTTTC. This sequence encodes CALGDPPGDTDWDTRQMFF.

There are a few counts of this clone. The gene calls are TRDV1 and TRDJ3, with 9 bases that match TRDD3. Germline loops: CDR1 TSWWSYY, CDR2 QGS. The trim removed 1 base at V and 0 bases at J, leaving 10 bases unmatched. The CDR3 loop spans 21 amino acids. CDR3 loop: CALGEHRTGGPSSWDTRQMFF. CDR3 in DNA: TGTGCTCTTGGGGAACACCGAACTGGGGGACCCAGCTCCTGGGACACCCGACAGATGTTTTTC.

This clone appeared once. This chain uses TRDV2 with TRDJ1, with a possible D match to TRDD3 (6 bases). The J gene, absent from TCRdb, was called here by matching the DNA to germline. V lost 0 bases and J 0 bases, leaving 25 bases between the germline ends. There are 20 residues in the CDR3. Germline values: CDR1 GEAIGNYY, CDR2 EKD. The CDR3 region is CACDTGTYWARRRYTDKLIF. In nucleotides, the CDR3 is TGTGCCTGTGACACCGGGACGTACTGGGCGAGACGTCGGTACACCGATAAACTCATCTTT.

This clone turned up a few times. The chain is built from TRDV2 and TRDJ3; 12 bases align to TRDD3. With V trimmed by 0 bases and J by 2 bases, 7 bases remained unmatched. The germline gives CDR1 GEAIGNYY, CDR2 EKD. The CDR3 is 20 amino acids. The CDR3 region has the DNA TGTGCCTGTGACACCGGGCTGGGGGATACGCGCCCCTGGGACACCCGACAGATGTTTTTC. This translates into CACDTGLGDTRPWDTRQMFF.

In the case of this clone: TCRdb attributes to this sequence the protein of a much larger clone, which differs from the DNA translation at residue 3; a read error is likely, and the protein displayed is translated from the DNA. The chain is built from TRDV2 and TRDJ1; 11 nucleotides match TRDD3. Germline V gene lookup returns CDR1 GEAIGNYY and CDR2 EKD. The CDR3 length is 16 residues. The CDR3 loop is CARDKRSGGYKDKLIF. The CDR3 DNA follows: TGTGCCCGTGACAAGAGGTCTGGGGGATACAAGGATAAACTCATCTTT.

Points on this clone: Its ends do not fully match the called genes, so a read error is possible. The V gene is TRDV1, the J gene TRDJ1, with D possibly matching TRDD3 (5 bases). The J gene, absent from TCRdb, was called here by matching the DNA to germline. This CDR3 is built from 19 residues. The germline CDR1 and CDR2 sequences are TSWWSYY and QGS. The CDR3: CAIGERTTLTPVGTDKLIF. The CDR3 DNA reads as TGTGCTATTGGGGAAAGAACCACGTTGACCCCGGTGGGAACCGATAAACTCATCTTT.

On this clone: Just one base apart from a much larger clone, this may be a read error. The CDR3 is CALGEPPGGDTRRGYTDKLIF. In DNA form, the CDR3 reads TGTGCTCTTGGGGAACCGCCCGGGGGGGATACCCGGCGAGGGTACACCGATAAACTCATCTTT. The chain links TRDV1 to TRDJ1; 9 nucleotides match TRDD3. No J segment appears in TCRdb, so it was assigned here by matching the sequence to germline. CDR1 is TSWWSYY, CDR2 QGS, per germline. V was clipped by 1 base and J by 0 bases; unmatched bases: 18. CDR3 length: 21 residues.

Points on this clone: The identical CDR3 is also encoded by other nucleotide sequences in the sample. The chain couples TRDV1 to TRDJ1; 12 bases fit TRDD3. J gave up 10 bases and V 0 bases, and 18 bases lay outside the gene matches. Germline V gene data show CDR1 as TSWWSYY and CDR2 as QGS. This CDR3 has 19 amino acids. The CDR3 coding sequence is TGTGCTCTTGGGGAACTAGGTGGCGACTCGTACTGGGGGATACTAGGACTCATCTTT. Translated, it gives CALGELGGDSYWGILGLIF.

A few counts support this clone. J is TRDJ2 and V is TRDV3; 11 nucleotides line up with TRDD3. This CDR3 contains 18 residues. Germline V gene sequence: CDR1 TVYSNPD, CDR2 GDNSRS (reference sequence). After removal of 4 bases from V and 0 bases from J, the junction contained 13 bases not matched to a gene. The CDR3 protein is CASTHWGIKPALTAQLFF. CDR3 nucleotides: TGTGCCTCTACACACTGGGGGATAAAGCCGGCTTTGACAGCACAACTCTTCTTT.

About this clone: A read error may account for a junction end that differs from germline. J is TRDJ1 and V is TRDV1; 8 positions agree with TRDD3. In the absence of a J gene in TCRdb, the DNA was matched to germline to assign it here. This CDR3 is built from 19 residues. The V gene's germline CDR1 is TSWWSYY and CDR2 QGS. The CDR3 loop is CAIGEMAVGGSLYTDELIF. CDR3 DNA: TGTGCTATTGGGGAAATGGCGGTTGGGGGATCCCTGTACACCGATGAACTCATCTTT.

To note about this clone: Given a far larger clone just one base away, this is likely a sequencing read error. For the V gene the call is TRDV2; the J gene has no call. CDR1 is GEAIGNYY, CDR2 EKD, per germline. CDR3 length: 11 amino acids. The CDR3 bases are TGTGCCTGTGACCGCACCGATAAACTCACCTTT. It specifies CACDRTDKLTF.

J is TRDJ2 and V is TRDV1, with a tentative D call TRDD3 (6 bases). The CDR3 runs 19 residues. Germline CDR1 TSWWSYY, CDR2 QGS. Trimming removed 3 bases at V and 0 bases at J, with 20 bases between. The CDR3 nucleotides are TGTGCTCTTGGGGAGGGGGCTACCTGGGGATTTCCTTTGACAGCACAACTCTTCTTT. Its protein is CALGEGATWGFPLTAQLFF.

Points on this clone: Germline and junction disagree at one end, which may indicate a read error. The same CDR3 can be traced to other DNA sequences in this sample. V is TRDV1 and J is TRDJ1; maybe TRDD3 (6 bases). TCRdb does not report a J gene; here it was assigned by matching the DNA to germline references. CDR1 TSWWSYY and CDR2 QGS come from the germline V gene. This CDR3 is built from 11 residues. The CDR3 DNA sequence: TGTGCGCTTGGGGGCACTGATAAACTCATCTTT. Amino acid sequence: CALGGTDKLIF.

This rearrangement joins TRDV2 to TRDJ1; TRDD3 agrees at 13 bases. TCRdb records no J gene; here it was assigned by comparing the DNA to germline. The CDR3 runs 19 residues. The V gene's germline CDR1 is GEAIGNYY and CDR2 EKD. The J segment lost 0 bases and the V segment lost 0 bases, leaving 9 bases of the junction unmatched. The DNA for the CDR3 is TGTGCCTGTGACACCGTAGTACTGGGGGATACGCAGTACACCGATAAACTCATCTTT. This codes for CACDTVVLGDTQYTDKLIF.

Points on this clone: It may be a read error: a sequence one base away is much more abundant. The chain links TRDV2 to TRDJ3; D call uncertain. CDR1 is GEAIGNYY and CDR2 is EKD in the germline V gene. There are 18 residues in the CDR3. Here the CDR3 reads CACDTADPCSWYTRQMFF. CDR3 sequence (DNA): TGTGCCTGTGACACCGCGGATCCGTGCTCCTGGTACACCCGACAGATGTTTTTC.

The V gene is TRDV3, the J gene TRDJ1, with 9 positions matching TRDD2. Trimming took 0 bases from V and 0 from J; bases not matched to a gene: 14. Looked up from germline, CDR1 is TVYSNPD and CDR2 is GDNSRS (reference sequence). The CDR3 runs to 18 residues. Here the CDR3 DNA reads TGTGCCTTTAGGCCTTCCTACGGGGGGGATCTGAACACCGATAAACTCATCTTT. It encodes CAFRPSYGGDLNTDKLIF.

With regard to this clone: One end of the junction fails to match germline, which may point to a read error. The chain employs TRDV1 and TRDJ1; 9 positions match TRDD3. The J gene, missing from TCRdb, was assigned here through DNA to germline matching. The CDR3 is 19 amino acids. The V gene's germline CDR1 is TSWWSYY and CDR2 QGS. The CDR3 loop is CAIGEPPLGDSSNTDKLIF. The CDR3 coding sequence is TGTGCTATTGGGGAACCGCCCCTGGGGGATTCATCCAACACCGATAAACTCATCTTT.

CDR3 bases: TGTGCCTGGGACGAACAGGAGGAGACCGATAAACTCATCTTT. Translation gives CAWDEQEETDKLIF. This chain connects TRDV2 to TRDJ1; D remains ambiguous. The J gene, left out of TCRdb, was set here by checking the DNA against germline. This CDR3 is built from 14 residues. The germline CDR1 and CDR2 sequences are GEAIGNYY and EKD. V was cut by 7 bases and J by 2 bases, with 16 bases left in between.

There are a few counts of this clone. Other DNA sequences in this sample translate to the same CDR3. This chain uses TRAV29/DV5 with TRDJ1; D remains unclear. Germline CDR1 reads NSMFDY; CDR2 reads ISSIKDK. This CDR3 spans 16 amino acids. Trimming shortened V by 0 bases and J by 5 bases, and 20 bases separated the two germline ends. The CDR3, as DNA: TGTGCAGCAAGCGCGTACCCGGGCCTCTCTCATGATAAACTCATCTTT. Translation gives CAASAYPGLSHDKLIF.